Listed below are T cell receptor beta chains from one sample, sequenced in a study of blood T cell repertoires in COVID-19. The protocol was immunoSEQ multiplex PCR, while the TCRdb copy is restricted to in-frame clones and leaves out a portion. The sample contains over 150,000 clones, 70% to 90% of which appear only once. Sequencing input: peripheral blood. Receptors were obtained from a man aged 40-49 years with active or convalescent COVID-19. The CDR3 runs from the conserved cysteine through the conserved F or W. The D gene is left open where the match is weak. Some rows have no size entry. The others give once, few or many, or a class for an expanded clone.

clone size: NA
V gene: TRBV6-5
D gene: TRBD1
J gene: TRBJ1-1
CDR3 DNA: TGTGCCAGCAAGGCGGCAGGGGGTGGGAAAACTGAAGCTTTCTTT
CDR3 protein: CASKAAGGGKTEAFF

clone size: NA
V gene: TRBV3-1/TRBV3-2
D gene: NA
J gene: TRBJ1-1
CDR3 DNA: TGTGCCAGCAGCCAGAGGGACTCCGAAGCTTTCTTT
CDR3 protein: CASSQRDSEAFF

clone size: NA
V gene: TRBV15
D gene: TRBD2
J gene: TRBJ2-5
CDR3 DNA: TGTGCCACCAGCAGAGATGGCGGGAGAGGAGAGACCCAGTACTTC
CDR3 protein: CATSRDGGRGETQYF

clone size: NA
V gene: TRBV19
D gene: TRBD1
J gene: TRBJ1-2
CDR3 DNA: TGTGCCAGTAGTCCACAGGGGAGAAGGTATGGCTACACCTTC
CDR3 protein: CASSPQGRRYGYTF

clone size: NA
V gene: TRBV2
D gene: NA
J gene: TRBJ2-7
CDR3 DNA: TGTGCCAGCGGGGCGTCGCCCTACGAGCAGTACTTC
CDR3 protein: CASGASPYEQYF

clone size: NA
V gene: TRBV19
D gene: NA
J gene: TRBJ2-2
CDR3 DNA: TGTGCCAGTAGTACGCCGGGATCACCAACCGGGGAGCTGTTTTTT
CDR3 protein: CASSTPGSPTGELFF

clone size: NA
V gene: TRBV7-2
D gene: NA
J gene: TRBJ2-3
CDR3 DNA: TGTGCCAGCAGCTTAGTAGCCGCCCTCCCAGATACGCAGTATTTT
CDR3 protein: CASSLVAALPDTQYF

clone size: NA
V gene: TRBV18
D gene: NA
J gene: TRBJ2-7
CDR3 DNA: TGTGCCAGCTCACCTACATCCTACGAGCAGTACTTC
CDR3 protein: CASSPTSYEQYF

clone size: NA
V gene: TRBV28
D gene: NA
J gene: TRBJ1-3
CDR3 DNA: TGTGCCAGCACCGCCCCGGACAATATCAAATCCTCTGGAAACACCATATATTTT
CDR3 protein: CASTAPDNIKSSGNTIYF

clone size: NA
V gene: TRBV6-6
D gene: NA
J gene: TRBJ1-1
CDR3 DNA: TGTGCCAGCAGTTACCCCTCGACAGGATTGAACACTGAAGCTTTCTTT
CDR3 protein: CASSYPSTGLNTEAFF

clone size: NA
V gene: TRBV6-5
D gene: NA
J gene: TRBJ1-3
CDR3 DNA: TGTGCCAGCTGGAATCTTCTACAGGCAAACACCATATATTTT
CDR3 protein: CASWNLLQANTIYF

clone size: NA
V gene: TRBV6-5
D gene: TRBD1
J gene: TRBJ1-1
CDR3 DNA: TGTGCCAGCAGTTCGGGACAGGGTTTGAACACTGAAGCTTTCTTT
CDR3 protein: CASSSGQGLNTEAFF

clone size: NA
V gene: TRBV29-1
D gene: TRBD2
J gene: TRBJ2-7
CDR3 DNA: TGCAGCGTTGCCCCCTGGACTAGCGGGGGGGCCTACGAGCAGTACTTC
CDR3 protein: CSVAPWTSGGAYEQYF

clone size: NA
V gene: TRBV5-4
D gene: NA
J gene: TRBJ2-5
CDR3 DNA: TGTGCCAGCAGCTTGGGGCAGACCCAGTACTTC
CDR3 protein: CASSLGQTQYF

clone size: NA
V gene: TRBV2
D gene: TRBD2
J gene: TRBJ2-5
CDR3 DNA: TGTGCCAGCACCAACCCGTTAGCGGGGGACCGTAAGACCCAGTACTTC
CDR3 protein: CASTNPLAGDRKTQYF

clone size: once
V gene: TRBV7-9
D gene: NA
J gene: TRBJ2-3
CDR3 DNA: TGTGCCAGCAGCTTAGAGGGGTTCACAGATACGCAGTATTTT
CDR3 protein: CASSLEGFTDTQYF

clone size: NA
V gene: TRBV6-6
D gene: NA
J gene: TRBJ2-7
CDR3 DNA: TGTGCCAGCAGGGGGCCAGATTGGGCCTACGAGCAGTACTTC
CDR3 protein: CASRGPDWAYEQYF

clone size: few
V gene: TRBV16
D gene: NA
J gene: TRBJ1-3
CDR3 DNA: TGTGCCAGCAGCCCCATCAGGCAGCCCTCTGGAAACACCATATATTTT
CDR3 protein: CASSPIRQPSGNTIYF

clone size: NA
V gene: TRBV7-9
D gene: NA
J gene: TRBJ2-5
CDR3 DNA: TGTGCCAGCAGCTTAACCGGGTTCCCGGAGGAGACCCAGTACTTC
CDR3 protein: CASSLTGFPEETQYF

clone size: NA
V gene: TRBV5-5
D gene: NA
J gene: TRBJ2-6
CDR3 DNA: TGTGCCAGCAGCTTTCTCAGCTCTGGGGCCAACGTCCTGACTTTC
CDR3 protein: CASSFLSSGANVLTF

clone size: NA
V gene: TRBV7-8
D gene: TRBD2
J gene: TRBJ2-3
CDR3 DNA: TGTGCCAGCAGCTTAAGGCTAGCGGGGGGGCACGGCACAGATACGCAGTATTTT
CDR3 protein: CASSLRLAGGHGTDTQYF

clone size: NA
V gene: TRBV4-1
D gene: TRBD2
J gene: TRBJ2-1
CDR3 DNA: TGCGCCAGCAGCTCGAAGCGGGGCTTTGAGCAGTTCTTC
CDR3 protein: CASSSKRGFEQFF

clone size: NA
V gene: TRBV28
D gene: NA
J gene: TRBJ1-1
CDR3 DNA: TGTGCCAGCAGTAGTCAGGGTAAAATCGGCACTGAAGCTTTCTTT
CDR3 protein: CASSSQGKIGTEAFF

clone size: NA
V gene: TRBV5-4
D gene: NA
J gene: TRBJ2-7
CDR3 DNA: TGTGCCAGCAGCTTGGATTTAGAATCGTCTAGCCACGAGCAGTACTTC
CDR3 protein: CASSLDLESSSHEQYF

clone size: NA
V gene: TRBV5-1
D gene: NA
J gene: TRBJ2-1
CDR3 DNA: TGCGCCAGCAGCTTGGAAGGACTCGACTTGGGTAATGAGCAGTTCTTC
CDR3 protein: CASSLEGLDLGNEQFF

clone size: NA
V gene: TRBV4-2
D gene: NA
J gene: TRBJ1-6
CDR3 DNA: TGTGCCAGCAGCCAAGACCGGACAGACGGTTCACCCCTCCACTTT
CDR3 protein: CASSQDRTDGSPLHF

clone size: NA
V gene: TRBV7-8
D gene: NA
J gene: TRBJ1-1
CDR3 DNA: TGTGCCAGCAGCTGGCGGGAGGGGGGGAACACTGAAGCTTTCTTT
CDR3 protein: CASSWREGGNTEAFF

clone size: NA
V gene: TRBV5-1
D gene: NA
J gene: TRBJ2-2
CDR3 DNA: TGCGCCAGCAGCTTGGGGGCTACCTTAAACACCGGGGAGCTGTTTTTT
CDR3 protein: CASSLGATLNTGELFF

clone size: few
V gene: TRBV10-3
D gene: NA
J gene: TRBJ2-7
CDR3 DNA: TGTGCCATCGGGCTGATGGCAGGGCCTTCCTACGAGCAGTACTTC
CDR3 protein: CAIGLMAGPSYEQYF

clone size: NA
V gene: TRBV12-3/TRBV12-4
D gene: TRBD1
J gene: TRBJ1-4
CDR3 DNA: TGTGCCAGCAGGATTGGGGACAGAGAAAAACTGTTTTTT
CDR3 protein: CASRIGDREKLFF

clone size: many
V gene: TRBV5-4
D gene: TRBD1
J gene: TRBJ1-4
CDR3 DNA: TGTGCCAGCAGCTCTAACAGGGGCCTTAATGAAAAACTGTTTTTT
CDR3 protein: CASSSNRGLNEKLFF

clone size: NA
V gene: TRBV7-9
D gene: TRBD1
J gene: TRBJ1-5
CDR3 DNA: TGTGCCAGCAGCCAAGGACAGGGTAGACCCCAGCATTTT
CDR3 protein: CASSQGQGRPQHF

clone size: NA
V gene: TRBV7-6
D gene: NA
J gene: TRBJ2-5
CDR3 DNA: TGTGCCAGCAGCTTAGGACTCAGGGTTTCCGAGACCCAGTACTTC
CDR3 protein: CASSLGLRVSETQYF